Following are 27 T cell receptor beta chains from one sample sequenced in a study of T cell changes during pregnancy in multiple sclerosis. TCRdb's copy holds only in-frame clones and misses some; the assay was immunoSEQ multiplex PCR. The sample has about 100,000 clones; over 80% are singletons. Material: peripheral blood, obtained after pregnancy. Receptor source: a female donor with multiple sclerosis, enrolled in a pregnancy study.

This chain joins TRBV7-2 and TRBJ2-7; D is perhaps TRBD1 (6 bases). The CDR3 runs to 14 residues. V was cut by 5 bases and J by 3 bases, with 14 bases left in between. The germline V gene encodes CDR1 SGHTA and CDR2 FQGNSA. The CDR3 loop reads CASSLEGQYYEQYF. CDR3 bases: TGTGCCAGCAGCCTAGAAGGACAGTACTACGAGCAGTACTTC.

The rearrangement uses TRBV5-6 and TRBJ1-2, with TRBD1 as a possible D gene (5 bases). The germline gives CDR1 SGHDT, CDR2 YYEEEE. CDR3 size: 11 residues. V shed 0 bases and J shed 11 bases, with 8 bases lying between them. CDR3 amino acids: CASSLAGFYTF. Written as DNA, the CDR3 is TGTGCCAGCAGCTTGGCAGGGTTTTACACCTTC. Based on the CDR3 plus reference TRBV5-6 and TRBJ1-2, the full variable domain is DAGVTQSPTHLIKTRGQQVTLRCSPKSGHDTVSWYQQALGQGPQFIFQYYEEEERQRGNFPDRFSGHQFPNYSSELNVNALLLGDSALYLCASSLAGFYTFGSGTRLTVV.

The chain employs TRBV19 and TRBJ2-1; maybe TRBD1 (5 bases). Germline lookup yields CDR1 LNHDA and CDR2 SQIVND (reference sequence). The CDR3 runs 15 residues. V dropped 1 base and J dropped 6 bases, with 13 bases sitting between them. The CDR3 sequence is CASSIAGNVGNEQFF. In DNA, the CDR3 is TGTGCCAGTAGTATAGCAGGGAACGTGGGCAATGAGCAGTTCTTC.

The chain carries TRBV28 and TRBJ2-3; D gene uncertain. CDR3 length equals 13 residues. V was trimmed by 6 bases and J by 4 bases, leaving 11 bases between them. Looked up from germline, CDR1 is MDHEN and CDR2 is SYDVKM. DNA for the CDR3: TGTGCCAGCAGCCAAACAGTCCCAGATACGCAGTATTTT. Its translation: CASSQTVPDTQYF.

The chain recombines TRBV7-6 with TRBJ2-1; TRBD2 is a possible D gene (6 bases). Germline V gives CDR1 SGHVS, CDR2 FNYEAQ. V shed 1 base and J shed 2 bases, with 12 bases lying between them. The CDR3 is 16 amino acids. Here the CDR3 reads CASSLVGGRTYNEQFF. The CDR3 coding sequence is TGTGCCAGCAGCTTAGTTGGAGGGAGGACCTACAATGAGCAGTTCTTC. Supplemented by reference TRBV7-6 and TRBJ2-1, the full variable domain reads GAGVSQSPRYKVTKRGQDVALRCDPISGHVSLYWYRQALGQGPEFLTYFNYEAQQDKSGLPNDRFSAERPEGSISTLTIQRTEQRDSAMYRCASSLVGGRTYNEQFFGPGTRLTVL.

This clone was detected only a few times. The chain joins TRBV7-8 to TRBJ1-3; a weak D match, TRBD1 (6 bases). Deletions cut 4 bases from V and 7 bases from J, with 20 bases between. The CDR3 is 16 amino acids. Germline V CDR1 and CDR2: SGHVS, FQNEAQ. The CDR3 DNA sequence: TGTGCCAGCAGCTCCGCACCGCTACAGGGTGGGAACACCATATATTTT. Encoded protein: CASSSAPLQGGNTIYF.

This rearrangement joins TRBV6-5 to TRBJ1-5; no reliable D call. V lost 8 bases and J 0 bases, leaving 8 bases between the germline ends. The germline CDR1 and CDR2 sequences are MNHEY and SVGAGI. The CDR3 extends over 13 amino acids. The CDR3 is CASATYSNQPQHF. The CDR3 DNA reads as TGTGCCAGCGCCACTTATAGCAATCAGCCCCAGCATTTT.

This chain joins TRBV7-8 and TRBJ2-7, with 8 nucleotides matching TRBD1. This CDR3 region has 14 residues. Trimming took 5 bases from V and 4 from J; bases not matched to a gene: 7. The germline gives CDR1 SGHVS, CDR2 FQNEAQ. The CDR3 bases are TGTGCCAGCAGCACCGACAGGGGAGTGTACGAGCAGTACTTC. This encodes CASSTDRGVYEQYF.

This chain connects TRBV6-6 to TRBJ2-6; the D gene is possibly TRBD2 (5 bases). There are 16 residues in the CDR3. Germline values: CDR1 MNHNY, CDR2 SVGAGI (reference sequence). With 7 bases removed from V and 0 bases from J, the gap between germline ends came to 13 bases. CDR3 protein: CASTRTGNSGANVLTF. CDR3 sequence (DNA): TGTGCCAGCACCAGGACTGGAAACTCTGGGGCCAACGTCCTGACTTTC.

On this clone itself: The junction departs from germline at one end; a sequencing error may be responsible. The chain uses TRBV9 and TRBJ2-3; 9 bases are a match to TRBD2. The CDR3 spans 13 residues. The germline gives CDR1 SGDLS, CDR2 YYNGEE. The CDR3 here is CASSVAERGANIF. CDR3 bases: TGTGCCAGCAGCGTAGCTGAGCGGGGGGCAAATATTTTT.

V and J are TRBV7-9 and TRBJ1-5, with D tentatively TRBD1 (6 bases). CDR1 is SEHNR and CDR2 is FQNEAQ in the germline V gene (reference sequence). V lost 5 bases, J lost 3 bases, and 11 bases lay in between. This CDR3 contains 14 residues. CDR3 amino acids: CASSPTGSNQPQHF. In DNA form, the CDR3 reads TGTGCCAGCAGCCCTACAGGGTCCAATCAGCCCCAGCATTTT.

The chain is built from TRBV30 and TRBJ2-5, with a tentative D call TRBD2 (5 bases). CDR3 length: 12 amino acids. V lost 3 bases, J lost 5 bases, and 10 bases lay in between. Germline V CDR1 and CDR2: GTSNPN, SVGIG (reference sequence). The CDR3 bases are TGTGCCTGGAGCCAAAAGCGGGAGACCCAGTACTTC. It is translated as CAWSQKRETQYF.

The CDR3 sequence is CAVPGLADYEQYF. The DNA of the CDR3 is TGTGCTGTCCCGGGACTAGCGGACTACGAGCAGTACTTC. The chain couples TRBV2 to TRBJ2-7, with TRBD2 matching 11 bases. Germline values: CDR1 SNHLY, CDR2 FYNNEI. The CDR3 has 13 amino acids.

V usage is TRBV2 and J usage is TRBJ2-1; 11 bases fit TRBD2. The length of the CDR3 is 14 residues. CDR1 and CDR2 (germline): SNHLY, FYNNEI. V gave up 6 bases and J gave up 13 bases; unmatched junction bases: 11. CDR3 nucleotides: TGTGCCAGCAGCCCGACTAGCGGGATACCTGGACAGTTCTTC. Translated: CASSPTSGIPGQFF.

Concerning this clone: A read error may explain this, as a much larger clone is one base away. The same CDR3 arises from other DNA sequences in this sample as well. CDR3 loop: CASSRHRRADTQYF. The CDR3 region has the DNA TGCGCCAGCAGCCGACACAGGAGGGCGGATACGCAGTATTTT. The chain combines TRBV5-1 with TRBJ2-3, with D maybe TRBD2 (6 bases). This CDR3 contains 14 residues. V was pared by 4 bases and J by 6 bases, with 15 bases between. Germline V gene sequence: CDR1 SGHRS, CDR2 YFSETQ.

Here the CDR3 reads CASSVGRNQPQHF. In DNA, the CDR3 is TGTGCCAGCAGCGTAGGTCGGAATCAGCCCCAGCATTTT. J is TRBJ1-5 and V is TRBV9; D remains ambiguous. Deletions cut 0 bases from V and 4 bases from J, with 5 bases between. Germline CDR1 SGDLS, CDR2 YYNGEE. The CDR3 covers 13 residues.

V usage is TRBV27 and J usage is TRBJ2-5; the match to TRBD1 covers 7 bases. J gave up 5 bases and V 3 bases, and 9 bases lay outside the gene matches. This CDR3 spans 15 amino acids. Germline V CDR1 and CDR2: MNHEY, SMNVEV (reference sequence). This CDR3 is CASSLGRGYSETQYF. The CDR3 coding sequence is TGTGCCAGCAGTTTGGGCAGGGGGTATAGCGAGACCCAGTACTTC.

The rearrangement uses TRBV5-1 and TRBJ2-5, with 15 nucleotides matching TRBD2. The CDR3 consists of 16 residues. Per the germline V gene, CDR1 is SGHRS and CDR2 is YFSETQ. Germline trimming cut 5 bases from V and 5 bases from J; bases unmatched to any gene: 7. The CDR3 sequence: CASRPGLAGGGETQYF. DNA of the CDR3: TGCGCCAGCAGACCGGGACTAGCGGGAGGAGGGGAGACCCAGTACTTC.

The chain combines TRBV15 with TRBJ2-5; 7 bases are a match to TRBD2. The CDR3 runs 14 residues. Germline assignment: CDR1 LNHNV and CDR2 YYDKDF (reference sequence). V was pared by 5 bases and J by 1 base, with 4 bases of the junction left unmatched. This CDR3 reads CATSSGGLQETQYF. Written as DNA, the CDR3 is TGTGCCACCAGCTCGGGGGGACTCCAAGAGACCCAGTACTTC.

V is TRBV28 and J is TRBJ2-4; perhaps TRBD1 as D (5 bases). Germline V CDR1 and CDR2: MDHEN, SYDVKM. This CDR3 is built from 14 residues. V gave up 6 bases and J gave up 0 bases, with 9 bases separating them. In DNA, the CDR3 is TGTGCCAGCAGACCGACAGTAGCCAAAAACATTCAGTACTTC. Translating gives CASRPTVAKNIQYF.

The chain joins TRBV2 to TRBJ2-3; unclear D gene. V was cut by 1 base and J by 7 bases, with 12 bases left in between. CDR3 length: 14 amino acids. Per germline, CDR1 SNHLY and CDR2 FYNNEI. In DNA, the CDR3 is TGTGCCAGCAGTGAAGACAGCTTTGGAAATACGCAGTATTTT. Amino acid sequence: CASSEDSFGNTQYF. Full variable domain (outside the CDR3, taken from reference TRBV2 and TRBJ2-3): EPEVTQTPSHQVTQMGQEVILRCVPISNHLYFYWYRQILGQKVEFLVSFYNNEISEKSEIFDDQFSVERPDGSNFTLKIRSTKLEDSAMYFCASSEDSFGNTQYFGPGTRLTVL.

V usage is TRBV5-6 and J usage is TRBJ2-5, with D maybe TRBD2 (6 bases). The CDR3 has 12 amino acids. The germline V gene encodes CDR1 SGHDT and CDR2 YYEEEE. V lost 1 base, J lost 9 bases, and 10 bases lay in between. CDR3 loop: CASSLRDSAQYF. The DNA of the CDR3 is TGTGCCAGCAGCTTGAGGGACTCGGCCCAGTACTTC.

This clone was counted once. The V and J genes are TRBV28 and TRBJ1-5, with TRBD1 matching over 10 bases. V was clipped by 5 bases and J by 6 bases; unmatched bases: 7. Germline V CDR1 and CDR2: MDHEN, SYDVKM. This CDR3 comprises 15 residues. Written as DNA, the CDR3 is TGTGCCAGCAGTCCGGGACAGGGGCTTAGTCAGCCCCAGCATTTT. As protein: CASSPGQGLSQPQHF.

The chain links TRBV5-6 to TRBJ1-1; D call uncertain. In germline, CDR1 is SGHDT, CDR2 YYEEEE. The length of the CDR3 is 18 residues. Trimming took 2 bases from V and 0 from J, leaving 20 bases between them. For the CDR3, the DNA is TGTGCCAGCAGCTTTGGATTGGTTTTCGCAGGAATGAACACTGAAGCTTTCTTT. It encodes CASSFGLVFAGMNTEAFF.

This rearrangement joins TRBV30 to TRBJ2-3; a possible D gene is TRBD2 (5 bases). With 3 bases removed from V and 5 bases from J, the gap between germline ends came to 6 bases. The CDR3 consists of 11 residues. Looked up from germline, CDR1 is GTSNPN and CDR2 is SVGIG (reference sequence). The CDR3 protein is CAWRGRDTQYF. The CDR3 nucleotides are TGTGCCTGGAGAGGGAGAGATACGCAGTATTTT.

The rearrangement joins TRBV7-3 to TRBJ2-1; weak D call: TRBD2 (6 bases). The germline V gene has CDR1 SGHTA and CDR2 FQGTGA. The CDR3 contains 14 residues. The V end was cut by 5 bases, the J end by 7 bases, with 15 bases between. The CDR3 region has the DNA TGTGCCAGCAGCCTCATCGCTAGCGTTAATGAGCAGTTCTTC. It translates to CASSLIASVNEQFF.

J is TRBJ2-3 and V is TRBV7-6, with a possible D match to TRBD2 (5 bases). Between the trimmed V and J ends, which lost 1 base and 4 bases, there was a span of 6 bases. CDR3 size: 13 residues. CDR1 is SGHVS, CDR2 FNYEAQ, per germline. DNA of the CDR3: TGTGCCAGCAGCTTAGTCGGGGCAGATACGCAGTATTTT. As protein: CASSLVGADTQYF.